These 8 T cell receptor beta chains share one sample of origin, sequenced in a study of T cell repertoires in cytomegalovirus infection. These receptors have no known antigen. TCRdb called the reads again in MiXCR, with one record for every CDR3 protein. The data show some 500,000 distinct CDR3 sequences, around 40% seen once. The sequencing here drew on cultured PBMCs, taken from culture after CMV antigen stimulation. These receptors came from a human donor in good health (CMV status not recorded). Some clones in this sample may be carry-over from other donors' samples.

This rearrangement joins TRBV11-3 to TRBJ2-2; D unclear. Germline V gene data show CDR1 as SGHNT and CDR2 as YENEEA. The CDR3 runs to 14 residues. V was cut by 7 bases and J by 3 bases, with 12 bases left in between. The CDR3 region is CASTVGSDTGELFF. The CDR3 bases are TGTGCCAGCACAGTCGGCAGCGACACCGGGGAGCTGTTTTTT.

V is TRBV7-3 and J is TRBJ2-6; 11 nucleotides match TRBD1. V lost 5 bases, J lost 3 bases, and 9 bases stayed unmatched. The CDR3 length is 18 residues. CDR1 SGHTA and CDR2 FQGTGA come from the germline V gene. This CDR3 reads CASSATGTGGHGANVLTF. CDR3 DNA sequence: TGTGCCAGCAGCGCCACCGGGACAGGGGGACATGGGGCCAACGTCCTGACTTTC. The variable domain in full, with the rest retrieved from reference TRBV7-3 and TRBJ2-6, is GAGVSQTPSNKVTEKGKYVELRCDPISGHTALYWYRQSLGQGPEFLIYFQGTGAADDSGLPNDRFFAVRPEGSVSTLKIQRTERGDSAVYLCASSATGTGGHGANVLTFGAGSRLTVL.

The J gene is TRBJ1-3, the V gene TRBV2; D ambiguous. Trimming shortened V by 10 bases and J by 7 bases, and 14 bases separated the two germline ends. Germline V gene lookup returns CDR1 SNHLY and CDR2 FYNNEI. The CDR3 has 12 residues. The CDR3 DNA reads TGTGCCACCCTAGTGGGGATGAACACCATATATTTT. Amino acids: CATLVGMNTIYF.

The chain carries TRBV7-1 and TRBJ2-7; perhaps TRBD1 as D (6 bases). TRBV7-1 is flagged as an ORF with uncertain function. The CDR3 has 15 residues. Trimming stripped 5 bases from V and 2 bases from J, with 16 bases between. CDR3: CASSPRPQGPYEQYF. DNA of the CDR3: TGTGCCAGCAGCCCCCGGCCTCAGGGGCCCTACGAGCAGTACTTC.

The V and J genes are TRBV28 and TRBJ1-1; 9 bases line up with TRBD1. The CDR3 runs 12 residues. J lost 5 bases, V lost 7 bases, and 2 bases had no gene match. Germline CDR1 and CDR2: MDHEN and SYDVKM. In DNA, the CDR3 is TGTGCCAGCAATGACAGGGGGACTGAAGCTTTCTTT. Protein sequence: CASNDRGTEAFF. Full variable domain (rest looked up from reference TRBV28 and TRBJ1-1): DVKVTQSSRYLVKRTGEKVFLECVQDMDHENMFWYRQDPGLGLRLIYFSYDVKMKEKGDIPEGYSVSREKKERFSLILESASTNQTSMYLCASNDRGTEAFFGQGTRLTVV.

The chain has TRBV2 and TRBJ1-4; D unclear. V lost 6 bases and J lost 5, with 10 bases in between. The CDR3 is made up of 13 amino acids. CDR1 SNHLY and CDR2 FYNNEI come from the germline V gene. The CDR3 nucleotides are TGTGCCAGCAGGTCGGGCCGGAATGAAAAACTGTTTTTT. Its protein product is CASRSGRNEKLFF.

This chain links TRBV7-9 with TRBJ2-7, with 11 bases that match TRBD1. Germline V gene lookup returns CDR1 SEHNR and CDR2 FQNEAQ (reference sequence). This CDR3 region has 18 residues. Trimming removed 7 bases from V and 3 bases from J; junction bases left unmatched: 17. CDR3 sequence: CASTSYEDRGRLGYEQYF. The CDR3 DNA reads TGTGCCAGCACCTCCTACGAGGACAGGGGGCGCTTGGGCTACGAGCAGTACTTC.

The chain recombines TRBV7-8 with TRBJ2-1, with TRBD2 matching 12 bases. CDR3 length equals 16 residues. The germline CDR1 and CDR2 sequences are SGHVS and FQNEAQ. J lost 4 bases, V lost 4 bases, and 5 bases had no gene match. CDR3 protein: CASSSLAGGRYNEQFF. CDR3 DNA: TGTGCCAGCAGCTCCCTAGCGGGAGGGAGATACAATGAGCAGTTCTTC.